This TCR beta chain is from a study of blood T cell repertoires in COVID-19. At the level of the study: The samples span acute and convalescent COVID-19 from the United States, Italy and Spain.

In its sample, this clone was seen a few times. In germline, CDR1 is SGHNT, CDR2 YENEEA. V gave up 3 bases and J gave up 4 bases; unmatched junction bases: 5. The CDR3 loop spans 14 amino acids. This table comes from immunoSEQ multiplex PCR, and its TCRdb copy is limited to in-frame clones, with some not included. The table lists about 32,000 clones, around 85% of them singletons. The clonotype originates from a man in his 60s with active or convalescent COVID-19. The V and J genes are TRBV11-3 and TRBJ2-5; 7 positions agree with TRBD2. The material sequenced was peripheral blood. DNA for the CDR3: TGTGCCAGCAGCTTCCGCGGGAGATCAGAGACCCAGTACTTC. This translates into CASSFRGRSETQYF.